This note documents a single TCR beta chain sequence. Its antigen is unknown. The data were taken from a study of OX40 agonist ivuxolimab in advanced cancers. Study-level background: Patients' therapy was ivuxolimab, an antibody that acts as an agonist of OX40 (CD134).

The sampling schedule covered blood at baseline, cycle 4 day 1, and cycle 7 day 1. Study-wide results and caveats: Some patients who did not respond also had low normalized T-cell clonal expansion.

The length of the CDR3 is 13 residues. V was shortened by 3 bases and J by 6 bases, with 11 bases between the two germline ends. CDR1 and CDR2 from the germline V gene are SGHAT and FQNNGV. TCRdb keeps only in-frame clones here, not all; method: immunoSEQ multiplex PCR. Counted here are about 64,000 clones, nearly 90% occurring once; the ten biggest clones make up approximately 1.3%. The specimen comprised CD4+ or CD8+ T cells sorted from blood, sampled in a trial of the OX40 agonist ivuxolimab. This receptor was obtained from an adult with an advanced solid tumor such as melanoma, head and neck, liver or kidney cancer. V usage is TRBV11-2 and J usage is TRBJ1-2; a weak D match, TRBD1 (5 bases). The CDR3 nucleotides are TGTGCCAGCAGCTTCGGGGGGGTAAATGGCTACACCTTC. Its translation is CASSFGGVNGYTF.